The T cell receptor (beta chain) described here comes from a study of post-analysis software for immune sequencing data. Note on this clonotype: Its antigen is as yet unknown.

The V gene's germline CDR1 is KGHSH and CDR2 LQKENI. The V and J ends lost 6 bases and 7 bases respectively, with 19 bases between them. CDR3 length: 15 amino acids. Each TCR beta cDNA library carried unique molecular identifiers. A single record per CDR3 protein comes from TCRdb applying MiXCR to the PCR reads. Of about 800,000 distinct CDR3 sequences listed, less than 35% were seen once; the top ten hold roughly 0.53%. Findings of the study overall: Roughly five TRBV segments were significantly more frequent in patients than in controls. TRBV5-6, TRBV5-1 and TRBV20-1 were among these segments.

The sample taken for sequencing was blood. This chain connects TRBV18 to TRBJ1-5; D is perhaps TRBD1 (5 bases). The receptor's source is a girl between 10 and 17 years old with multiple sclerosis. In DNA form, the CDR3 reads TGTGCCAGCTCTCTTATTGACAGCCTGGGGCAGCCCCAGCATTTT. Protein: CASSLIDSLGQPQHF.